Each of the 24 T cell receptor beta chains below was sequenced from the same sample in a study of graft-versus-host responses after intestinal transplantation. Their cognate antigens are unknown. Clones were sequenced by immunoSEQ multiplex PCR, and TCRdb holds only the in-frame ones, with some missing. The sample includes more than 90,000 clones, approximately 92% seen only once; the top ten take roughly 0.49%. Sequencing used unstimulated CD8+ T cells sorted from spleen or lymph node cells, obtained before intestinal transplant. All receptors come from a human donor who received an intestinal transplant.

The chain has TRBV29-1 and TRBJ2-1; TRBD2 matches 13 bases. The junction had 12 bases not matched to a gene; V was cut back by 7 bases and J by 3 bases. CDR1 is SQVTM, CDR2 ANQGSEA, per germline. The CDR3 spans 17 residues. In nucleotides, the CDR3 is TGCAGCGCCGATGGACTAGCGGGAGTAAATTTCTACAATGAGCAGTTCTTC. Translated, it gives CSADGLAGVNFYNEQFF.

The chain combines TRBV19 with TRBJ2-1, with D tentatively TRBD1 (5 bases). Trimming left V 3 bases short and J 0 bases short, with 21 bases between. The CDR3 has 19 residues. The germline V gene encodes CDR1 LNHDA and CDR2 SQIVND (reference sequence). For the CDR3, the DNA is TGTGCCAGTAGTATTAGTCTCGCTTTTGAACAGGACTCCTACAATGAGCAGTTCTTC. Amino acid sequence: CASSISLAFEQDSYNEQFF.

This chain's CDR3 is CASSPGVSGGGNEQFF. The CDR3 nucleotides are TGTGCCAGCAGTCCCGGGGTTAGCGGGGGAGGTAATGAGCAGTTCTTC. The J gene is TRBJ2-1, the V gene TRBV5-6; 9 nucleotides match TRBD2. The length of the CDR3 is 16 residues. V lost 5 bases, J lost 7 bases, and 13 bases stayed unmatched. Germline V gene sequence: CDR1 SGHDT, CDR2 YYEEEE.

The chain combines TRBV4-1 with TRBJ2-1; 9 bases match TRBD2. CDR1 and CDR2 (germline): MGHRA, YSYEKL. The ends lost 2 bases at V and 0 bases at J; junction bases unmatched: 5. The CDR3 is 17 amino acids. The chain's CDR3 is CASSQYAGGGSYNEQFF. The CDR3 DNA reads as TGCGCCAGCAGCCAATATGCGGGGGGGGGCTCCTACAATGAGCAGTTCTTC.

The J gene is TRBJ2-1, the V gene TRBV5-6; perhaps TRBD1 as D (6 bases). The CDR3 extends over 16 amino acids. From germline, CDR1 is SGHDT and CDR2 YYEEEE. Trimming took off 3 bases at V and 6 bases at J, with 19 bases between the two ends. DNA for the CDR3: TGTGCCAGCAGCTCCATGACAGGACATCCTTTCAATGAGCAGTTCTTC. Translation gives CASSSMTGHPFNEQFF. Full variable domain (outside the CDR3, taken from reference TRBV5-6 and TRBJ2-1): DAGVTQSPTHLIKTRGQQVTLRCSPKSGHDTVSWYQQALGQGPQFIFQYYEEEERQRGNFPDRFSGHQFPNYSSELNVNALLLGDSALYLCASSSMTGHPFNEQFFGPGTRLTVL.

J is TRBJ2-3 and V is TRBV30; TRBD2 matches at 7 bases. Trimming at V came to 3 bases and at J to 1 base, leaving 4 bases not matched to a gene. Looked up from germline, CDR1 is GTSNPN and CDR2 is SVGIG (reference sequence). The length of the CDR3 is 14 residues. The CDR3 reads CAWSEAGGTDTQYF. The CDR3 nucleotides read TGTGCCTGGAGCGAGGCGGGAGGCACAGATACGCAGTATTTT.

In its sample, this clone was seen once. The chain employs TRBV7-9 and TRBJ2-1; D is perhaps TRBD1 (5 bases). This CDR3 has 16 amino acids. CDR1 and CDR2 (germline): SEHNR, FQNEAQ (reference sequence). The germline V and J ends were trimmed by 5 bases and 4 bases, with 18 bases remaining between them. The CDR3 spells CASSLGVDTFYNEQFF. CDR3 in DNA: TGTGCCAGCAGCCTAGGCGTGGACACCTTTTACAATGAGCAGTTCTTC.

CDR3 coding DNA: TGTGCCAGCAGCCTGGACAGACACGAGCAGTACTTC. It codes for CASSLDRHEQYF. This sequence joins TRBV7-6 and TRBJ2-7; D may be TRBD1 (6 bases). Germline-derived CDR1 and CDR2 are SGHVS and FNYEAQ. Trimming stripped 5 bases from V and 5 bases from J, with 10 bases between. The CDR3 length is 12 residues. The complete variable domain, with remaining parts taken from reference TRBV7-6 and TRBJ2-7, reads GAGVSQSPRYKVTKRGQDVALRCDPISGHVSLYWYRQALGQGPEFLTYFNYEAQQDKSGLPNDRFSAERPEGSISTLTIQRTEQRDSAMYRCASSLDRHEQYFGPGTRLTVT.

This rearrangement joins TRBV27 to TRBJ2-1, with 7 bases that match TRBD2. The CDR3 consists of 14 residues. Germline loops: CDR1 MNHEY, CDR2 SMNVEV (reference sequence). V dropped 8 bases and J dropped 7; count of bases not matched to a gene: 11. The CDR3 here is CASQLAGAGNEQFF. The CDR3 DNA reads as TGTGCCAGCCAACTGGCGGGAGCGGGTAATGAGCAGTTCTTC.

The chain employs TRBV19 and TRBJ2-7; a possible D gene is TRBD2 (6 bases). Trimming removed 2 bases at V and 3 bases at J, with 14 bases between. The CDR3 is 15 residues long. The germline CDR1 and CDR2 sequences are LNHDA and SQIVND (reference sequence). The chain's CDR3 is CASSIQGGPYYEQYF. The CDR3 DNA reads TGTGCCAGTAGTATACAGGGAGGTCCCTACTACGAGCAGTACTTC.

This chain links TRBV29-1 with TRBJ2-3, with 8 bases lining up with TRBD2. The length of the CDR3 is 14 residues. Germline CDR1 reads SQVTM; CDR2 reads ANQGSEA. V dropped 7 bases and J dropped 1; count of bases not matched to a gene: 7. CDR3 DNA sequence: TGCAGCGCCGCCGTTAGCGGGGGCACAGATACGCAGTATTTT. Amino acid sequence: CSAAVSGGTDTQYF.

This chain uses TRBV5-1 with TRBJ2-3; 7 nucleotides match TRBD2. CDR3 length equals 13 residues. From germline, CDR1 is SGHRS and CDR2 YFSETQ. The trim removed 7 bases at V and 4 bases at J, leaving 6 bases unmatched. CDR3 residues: CASAGVVADTQYF. In nucleotides, the CDR3 is TGCGCCAGCGCGGGGGTAGTGGCAGATACGCAGTATTTT. The variable domain in full, with the rest retrieved from reference TRBV5-1 and TRBJ2-3, is KAGVTQTPRYLIKTRGQQVTLSCSPISGHRSVSWYQQTPGQGLQFLFEYFSETQRNKGNFPGRFSGRQFSNSRSEMNVSTLELGDSALYLCASAGVVADTQYFGPGTRLTVL.

This clone showed up just once. The genes are TRBV27 and TRBJ2-7; 9 bases agree with TRBD2. Trimming took 7 bases from V and 7 from J; bases not matched to a gene: 8. Per the germline V gene, CDR1 is MNHEY and CDR2 is SMNVEV (reference sequence). The CDR3 totals 13 residues. CDR3 nucleotide sequence: TGTGCCAGCAACACCGGGACTAGCAGGGAGCAGTACTTC. This gives the protein CASNTGTSREQYF.

The chain recombines TRBV6-5 with TRBJ2-1, with TRBD1 as a possible D gene (7 bases). Trimming pared 9 bases from V and 3 bases from J, leaving 18 bases between. The CDR3 runs 15 residues. Per the germline V gene, CDR1 is MNHEY and CDR2 is SVGAGI. The CDR3 here is CASWAGQSNYNEQFF. As DNA, the CDR3 is TGTGCCAGTTGGGCGGGACAGTCAAACTACAATGAGCAGTTCTTC.

This rearrangement joins TRBV5-1 to TRBJ2-1; TRBD2 matches at 9 bases. Germline loops: CDR1 SGHRS, CDR2 YFSETQ. The CDR3 is made up of 14 amino acids. The J segment lost 2 bases and the V segment lost 6 bases, leaving 3 bases of the junction unmatched. CDR3 sequence (DNA): TGCGCCAGCAAGACTAGCGGAACCTACAATGAGCAGTTCTTC. It yields the protein CASKTSGTYNEQFF.

The chain combines TRBV19 with TRBJ2-7, with D maybe TRBD1 (6 bases). V shed 3 bases and J shed 1 base, with 13 bases lying between them. This CDR3 is built from 15 residues. From germline, CDR1 is LNHDA and CDR2 SQIVND (reference sequence). CDR3 nucleotide sequence: TGTGCCAGTAGTATCTTCGGGACACCATCCTACGAGCAGTACTTC. Protein product: CASSIFGTPSYEQYF.

This chain uses TRBV28 with TRBJ1-5; a weak D match, TRBD1 (5 bases). This CDR3 contains 20 residues. V lost 3 bases and J 0 bases, leaving 24 bases between the germline ends. Germline V gene data show CDR1 as MDHEN and CDR2 as SYDVKM. The CDR3 region has the DNA TGTGCCAGCAGTTTCCGCCAGGGCGGAACTCTCCTCGTTAGCAATCAGCCCCAGCATTTT. Its protein is CASSFRQGGTLLVSNQPQHF.

About this clone: At one of its ends the junction is not consistent with the germline gene, which may arise from a read error. The chain carries TRBV13 and TRBJ2-1, with 10 nucleotides matching TRBD2. Germline V gene sequence: CDR1 PRHDT, CDR2 FYEKMQ (reference sequence). The CDR3 consists of 16 residues. The CDR3 DNA reads as TGTGCCGGCAGCTCAGGGGAGCGGGGGGGCCAAGATGAGCAGTTCTTC. This gives the protein CAGSSGERGGQDEQFF. The complete variable domain, with remaining parts taken from reference TRBV13 and TRBJ2-1, reads AAGVIQSPRHLIKEKRETATLKCYPIPRHDTVYWYQQGPGQDPQFLISFYEKMQSDKGSIPDRFSAQQFSDYHSELNMSSLELGDSALYFCAGSSGERGGQDEQFFGPGTRLTVL.

The chain uses TRBV19 and TRBJ2-7; the match to TRBD1 covers 7 bases. This CDR3 is 14 amino acids long. CDR1 is LNHDA and CDR2 is SQIVND in the germline V gene (reference sequence). Trimming at V came to 5 bases and at J to 0 bases, leaving 4 bases not matched to a gene. In nucleotides, the CDR3 is TGTGCCAGTAGTCCTTGGACAGGCTCCTACGAGCAGTACTTC. This gives the protein CASSPWTGSYEQYF.

This chain uses TRBV30 with TRBJ1-2, with D unclear. This CDR3 contains 13 residues. CDR1 and CDR2 from the germline V gene are GTSNPN and SVGIG (reference sequence). The V end was cut by 4 bases, the J end by 1 base, with 10 bases between. Here the CDR3 reads CAWTIRLNYGYTF. CDR3 DNA: TGTGCCTGGACAATAAGACTTAACTATGGCTACACCTTC.

The gene calls are TRBV28 and TRBJ1-1, with a possible D match to TRBD1 (5 bases). CDR3 length equals 14 residues. V shed 6 bases and J shed 0 bases, with 11 bases lying between them. Germline assignment: CDR1 MDHEN and CDR2 SYDVKM. In DNA form, the CDR3 reads TGTGCCAGCAGGATAACAGGAATGAACACTGAAGCTTTCTTT. Its protein is CASRITGMNTEAFF.

This chain joins TRBV7-9 and TRBJ2-7, with no clear D. The CDR3 loop spans 12 amino acids. CDR1 is SEHNR and CDR2 is FQNEAQ in the germline V gene (reference sequence). The germline V and J ends were trimmed by 1 base and 7 bases, with 8 bases remaining between them. Written as DNA, the CDR3 is TGTGCCAGCAGCTTAGATCCCCAGGAGCAGTACTTC. Translation gives CASSLDPQEQYF.

This clone came up once. This sequence joins TRBV27 and TRBJ2-7, with a weak D call TRBD2 (5 bases). CDR1 and CDR2 from the germline V gene are MNHEY and SMNVEV (reference sequence). This CDR3 has 13 amino acids. V gave up 3 bases and J gave up 1 base, with 7 bases separating them. Written as DNA, the CDR3 is TGTGCCAGCAGTTTCCCGGGGTCCTACGAGCAGTACTTC. This gives the protein CASSFPGSYEQYF.

J is TRBJ1-4 and V is TRBV2, with no clear D. Germline CDR1 and CDR2: SNHLY and FYNNEI. The CDR3 totals 14 residues. Trimming pared 3 bases from V and 4 bases from J, leaving 9 bases between. CDR3 region: CASSDWTFNEKLFF. CDR3 DNA: TGTGCCAGCAGTGACTGGACTTTTAATGAAAAACTGTTTTTT.